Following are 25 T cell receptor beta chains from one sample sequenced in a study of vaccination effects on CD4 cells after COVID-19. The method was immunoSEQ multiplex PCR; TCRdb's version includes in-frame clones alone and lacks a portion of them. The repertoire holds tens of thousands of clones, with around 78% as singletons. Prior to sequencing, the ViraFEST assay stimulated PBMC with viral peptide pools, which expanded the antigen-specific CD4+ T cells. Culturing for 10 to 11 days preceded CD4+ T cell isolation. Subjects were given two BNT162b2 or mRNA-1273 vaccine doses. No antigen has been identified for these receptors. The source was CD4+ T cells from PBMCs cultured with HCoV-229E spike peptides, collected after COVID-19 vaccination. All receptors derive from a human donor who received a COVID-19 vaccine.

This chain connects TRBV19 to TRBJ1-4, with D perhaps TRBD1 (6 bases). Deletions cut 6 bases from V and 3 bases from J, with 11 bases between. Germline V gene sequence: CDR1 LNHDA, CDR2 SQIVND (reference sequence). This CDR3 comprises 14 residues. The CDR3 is CASRAQGANEKLFF. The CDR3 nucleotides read TGTGCCAGTAGGGCACAGGGTGCTAATGAAAAACTGTTTTTT.

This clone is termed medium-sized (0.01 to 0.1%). The CDR3, as DNA: TGTGCCAGCAGCCGTAGTCCAGGGAACTATGGCTACACCTTC. Encoded protein: CASSRSPGNYGYTF. The chain joins TRBV7-9 to TRBJ1-2, with D perhaps TRBD1 (5 bases). This CDR3 contains 14 residues. Germline V gene sequence: CDR1 SEHNR, CDR2 FQNEAQ (reference sequence). Trimming stripped 5 bases from V and 2 bases from J, with 12 bases between.

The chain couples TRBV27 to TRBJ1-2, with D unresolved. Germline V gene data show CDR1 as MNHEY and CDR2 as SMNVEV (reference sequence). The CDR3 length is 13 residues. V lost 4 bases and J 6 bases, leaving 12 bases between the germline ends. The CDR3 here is CASSSTPADGYTF. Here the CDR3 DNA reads TGTGCCAGCAGTTCCACCCCGGCGGATGGCTACACCTTC.

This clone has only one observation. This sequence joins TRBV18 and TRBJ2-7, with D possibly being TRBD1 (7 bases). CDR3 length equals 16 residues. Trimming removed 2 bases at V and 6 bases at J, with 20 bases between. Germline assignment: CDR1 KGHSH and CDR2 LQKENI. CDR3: CASSPGQGGFIREQYV. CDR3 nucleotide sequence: TGTGCCAGCTCACCAGGGCAGGGGGGCTTTATCCGCGAGCAGTACGTC.

For the CDR3, the DNA is TGTGCCAGTAGTACCGACAGGGGGGAAGGACTAGCGGCCAAAAACATTCAGTACTTC. Protein product: CASSTDRGEGLAAKNIQYF. The rearrangement uses TRBV19 and TRBJ2-4; perhaps D is TRBD1 or TRBD2 (9 bases each). Germline CDR1 and CDR2: LNHDA and SQIVND (reference sequence). V was trimmed by 4 bases and J by 1 base, leaving 23 bases between them. The CDR3 covers 19 residues.

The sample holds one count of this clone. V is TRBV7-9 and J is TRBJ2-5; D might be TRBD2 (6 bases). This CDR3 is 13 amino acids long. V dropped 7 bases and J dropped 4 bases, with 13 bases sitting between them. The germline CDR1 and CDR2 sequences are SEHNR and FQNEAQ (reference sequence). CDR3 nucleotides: TGTGCCAGCACCCGGGGTAGCGGAGAGACCCAGTACTTC. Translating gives CASTRGSGETQYF.

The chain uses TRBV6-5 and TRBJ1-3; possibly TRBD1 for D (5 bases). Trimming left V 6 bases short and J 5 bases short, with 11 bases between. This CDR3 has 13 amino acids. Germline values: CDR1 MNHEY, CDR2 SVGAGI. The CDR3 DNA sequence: TGTGCCAGCAGACTCGACAGAAGAAACACCATATATTTT. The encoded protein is CASRLDRRNTIYF.

The DNA of the CDR3 is TGTGCCAGCAGACTAACAGATACGCAGTATTTT. Its protein is CASRLTDTQYF. This chain links TRBV28 with TRBJ2-3; unclear D gene. This CDR3 has 11 residues. Between the trimmed V and J ends, which lost 6 bases and 3 bases, there was a span of 4 bases. Germline assignment: CDR1 MDHEN and CDR2 SYDVKM.

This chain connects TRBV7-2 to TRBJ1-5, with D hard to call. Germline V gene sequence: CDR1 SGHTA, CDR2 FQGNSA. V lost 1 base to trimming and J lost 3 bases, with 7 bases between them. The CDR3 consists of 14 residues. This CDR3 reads CASSLVGFNQPQHF. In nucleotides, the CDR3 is TGTGCCAGCAGCTTAGTCGGATTCAATCAGCCCCAGCATTTT.

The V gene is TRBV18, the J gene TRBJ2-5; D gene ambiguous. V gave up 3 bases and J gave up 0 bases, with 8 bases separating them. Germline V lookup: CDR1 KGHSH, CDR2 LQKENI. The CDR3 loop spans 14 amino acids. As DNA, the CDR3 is TGTGCCAGCTCACCGACGCCCGACCAAGAGACCCAGTACTTC. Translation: CASSPTPDQETQYF.

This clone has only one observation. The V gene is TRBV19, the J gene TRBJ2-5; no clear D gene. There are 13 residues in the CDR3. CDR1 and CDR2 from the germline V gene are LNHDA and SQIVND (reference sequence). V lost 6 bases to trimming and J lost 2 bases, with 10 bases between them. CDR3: CASSQSRQETQYF. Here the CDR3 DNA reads TGTGCCAGTAGCCAAAGCCGGCAAGAGACCCAGTACTTC. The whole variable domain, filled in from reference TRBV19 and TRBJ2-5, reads DGGITQSPKYLFRKEGQNVTLSCEQNLNHDAMYWYRQDPGQGLRLIYYSQIVNDFQKGDIAEGYSVSREKKESFPLTVTSAQKNPTAFYLCASSQSRQETQYFGPGTRLLVL.

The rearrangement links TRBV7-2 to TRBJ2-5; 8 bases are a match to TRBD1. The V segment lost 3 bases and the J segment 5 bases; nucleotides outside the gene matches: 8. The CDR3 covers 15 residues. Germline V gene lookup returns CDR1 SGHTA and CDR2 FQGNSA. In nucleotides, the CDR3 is TGTGCCAGCAGCTTGGACAGGGTGCCTCTGGAGACCCAGTACTTC. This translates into CASSLDRVPLETQYF.

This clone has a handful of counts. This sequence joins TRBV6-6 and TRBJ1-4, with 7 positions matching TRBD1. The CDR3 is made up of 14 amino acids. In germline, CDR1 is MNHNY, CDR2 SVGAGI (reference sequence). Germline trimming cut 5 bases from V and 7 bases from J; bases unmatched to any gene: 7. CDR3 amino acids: CASSLRGGGEKLFF. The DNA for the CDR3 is TGTGCCAGCAGTCTCCGAGGGGGCGGTGAAAAACTGTTTTTT.

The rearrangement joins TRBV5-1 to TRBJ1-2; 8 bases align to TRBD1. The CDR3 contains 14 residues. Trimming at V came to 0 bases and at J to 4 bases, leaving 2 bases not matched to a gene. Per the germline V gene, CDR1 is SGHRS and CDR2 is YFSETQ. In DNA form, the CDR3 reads TGCGCCAGCAGCTTGGGAGGACAGGGCTATGGCTACACCTTC. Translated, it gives CASSLGGQGYGYTF.

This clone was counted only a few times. The CDR3 DNA is TGTGCCATCAGTGACCCGACTGGGGCCAACGTCCTGACTTTC. Amino acid sequence: CAISDPTGANVLTF. J is TRBJ2-6 and V is TRBV10-3; the D is unclear. CDR3 length: 14 amino acids. Germline lookup yields CDR1 ENHRY and CDR2 SYGVKD. V was shortened by 3 bases and J by 2 bases, with 5 bases between the two germline ends.

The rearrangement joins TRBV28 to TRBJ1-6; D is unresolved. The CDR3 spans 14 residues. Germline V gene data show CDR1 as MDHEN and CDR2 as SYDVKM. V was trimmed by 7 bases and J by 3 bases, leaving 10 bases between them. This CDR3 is CASMRTDYNSPLHF. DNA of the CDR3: TGTGCCAGCATGAGGACCGACTATAATTCACCCCTCCACTTT. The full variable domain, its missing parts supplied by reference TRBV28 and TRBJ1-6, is DVKVTQSSRYLVKRTGEKVFLECVQDMDHENMFWYRQDPGLGLRLIYFSYDVKMKEKGDIPEGYSVSREKKERFSLILESASTNQTSMYLCASMRTDYNSPLHFGNGTRLTVT.

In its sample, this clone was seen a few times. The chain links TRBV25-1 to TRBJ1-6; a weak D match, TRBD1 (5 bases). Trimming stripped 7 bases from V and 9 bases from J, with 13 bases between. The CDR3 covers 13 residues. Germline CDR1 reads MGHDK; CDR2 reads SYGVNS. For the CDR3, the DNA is TGTGCCAGCACAAGGGGCCCGCGTTCACCCCTCCACTTT. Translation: CASTRGPRSPLHF.

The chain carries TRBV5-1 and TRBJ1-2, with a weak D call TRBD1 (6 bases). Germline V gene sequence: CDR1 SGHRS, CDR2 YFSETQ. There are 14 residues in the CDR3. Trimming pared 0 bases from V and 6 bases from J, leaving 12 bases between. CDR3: CASSLGGGSDGYTF. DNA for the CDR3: TGCGCCAGCAGCTTGGGCGGGGGCTCGGATGGCTACACCTTC.

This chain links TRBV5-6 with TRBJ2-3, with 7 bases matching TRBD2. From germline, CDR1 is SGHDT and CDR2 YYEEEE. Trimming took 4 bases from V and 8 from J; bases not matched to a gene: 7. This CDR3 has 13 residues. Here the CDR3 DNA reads TGTGCCAGCAGCGGACTAGTTTGGGCTACGCAGTATTTT. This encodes CASSGLVWATQYF.

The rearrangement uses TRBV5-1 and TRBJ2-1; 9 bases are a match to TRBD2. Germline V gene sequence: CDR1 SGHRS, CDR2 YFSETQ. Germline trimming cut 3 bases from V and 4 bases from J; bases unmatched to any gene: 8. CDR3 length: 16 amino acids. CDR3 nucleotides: TGCGCCAGCAGCTCTCCTGTACTAGCGGGTTACAATGAGCAGTTCTTC. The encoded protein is CASSSPVLAGYNEQFF. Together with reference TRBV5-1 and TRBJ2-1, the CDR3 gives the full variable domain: KAGVTQTPRYLIKTRGQQVTLSCSPISGHRSVSWYQQTPGQGLQFLFEYFSETQRNKGNFPGRFSGRQFSNSRSEMNVSTLELGDSALYLCASSSPVLAGYNEQFFGPGTRLTVL.

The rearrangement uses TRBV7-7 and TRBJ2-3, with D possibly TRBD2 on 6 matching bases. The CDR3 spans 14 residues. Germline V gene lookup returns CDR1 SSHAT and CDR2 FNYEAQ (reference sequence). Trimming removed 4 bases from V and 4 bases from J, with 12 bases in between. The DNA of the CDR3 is TGTGCCAGCAGCTCGGCCAGGGAGGCAGATACGCAGTATTTT. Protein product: CASSSAREADTQYF.

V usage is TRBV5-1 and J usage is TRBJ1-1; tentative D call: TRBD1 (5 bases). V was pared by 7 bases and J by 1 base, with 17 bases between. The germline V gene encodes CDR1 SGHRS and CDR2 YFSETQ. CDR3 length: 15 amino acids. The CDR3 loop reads CASGAERTRNTEAFF. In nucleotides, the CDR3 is TGCGCCAGCGGAGCGGAGCGGACACGGAACACTGAAGCTTTCTTT.

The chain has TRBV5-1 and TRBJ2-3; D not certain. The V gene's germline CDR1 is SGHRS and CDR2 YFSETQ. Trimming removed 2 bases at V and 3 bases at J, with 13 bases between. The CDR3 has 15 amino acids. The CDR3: CASSFDVGRTDTQYF. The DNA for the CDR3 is TGCGCCAGCAGCTTTGACGTGGGTCGGACAGATACGCAGTATTTT.

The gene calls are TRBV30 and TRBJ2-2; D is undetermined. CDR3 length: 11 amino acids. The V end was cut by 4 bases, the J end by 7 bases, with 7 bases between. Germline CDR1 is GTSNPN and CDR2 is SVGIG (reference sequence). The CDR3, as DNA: TGTGCCTGGATAAAGGGCGGGGAGCTGTTTTTT. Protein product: CAWIKGGELFF. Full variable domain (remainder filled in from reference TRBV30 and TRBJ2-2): SQTIHQWPATLVQPVGSPLSLECTVEGTSNPNLYWYRQAAGRGLQLLFYSVGIGQISSEVPQNLSASRPQDRQFILSSKKLLLSDSGFYLCAWIKGGELFFGEGSRLTVL.

The CDR3 coding sequence is TGTGCCAGCAGTTTTTTTTCTGAAGCTTTCTTT. Amino acid sequence: CASSFFSEAFF. The V and J genes are TRBV12-3 or TRBV12-4 and TRBJ1-1; D is undetermined. The CDR3 is made up of 11 amino acids. V was cut by 3 bases and J by 6 bases, with 5 bases left in between.